Listed below are T cell receptor beta chains from one sample, sequenced in a study of beta chain features in type 1 diabetes. Profiling relied on immunoSEQ multiplex PCR, and the TCRdb table lists in-frame clones only, not all of them. The sample has 360,000 or so clones, around 20% seen once. The sequenced material came from naive CD4+ T cells from blood. The source of these receptors is a woman aged 18-29 years in good health. Each CDR3 is given with its conserved first and last residue. D genes are given only for firm matches. Size values are once, few and many counts, or a class for expanded clones, and some rows have none.

>TRBJ2-7|few|TRBV29-1|TRBD1
TGCAGCGTTAACAGGGGATCCGAGCAGTACTTC
CSVNRGSEQYF
>TRBJ1-5|few|TRBV18|.
TGTGCCAGCTCGCCCGAGGTCGGTCAGCCCCAGCATTTT
CASSPEVGQPQHF
>TRBJ2-7|.|TRBV29-1|TRBD1
TGCAGCGTTTCCGGGACAGGCCGTTACGAGCAGTACTTC
CSVSGTGRYEQYF
>TRBJ2-7|.|TRBV9|TRBD2
TGTGCCAGCAGCGCGGGGGGTAGGACCTCCTACGAGCAGTACTTC
CASSAGGRTSYEQYF
>TRBJ2-1|few|TRBV11-2|TRBD2
TGTGCCAGCAGCTTGGGACTAGCGGGAAACAATGAGCAGTTCTTC
CASSLGLAGNNEQFF
>TRBJ2-3|.|TRBV6-5|TRBD2
TGTGCCAGCAGGCCCGGGGGGGCGCGGACAGATACGCAGTATTTT
CASRPGGARTDTQYF
>TRBJ1-4|.|TRBV29-1|.
TGCAGCGTTCGTCTAGGTGAAAAACTGTTTTTT
CSVRLGEKLFF
>TRBJ1-1|few|TRBV18|.
TGTGCCAGCTCACCAGGGAGGACTGAAGCTTTCTTT
CASSPGRTEAFF
>TRBJ2-1|few|TRBV6-5|TRBD2
TGTGCCAGCAGTTACTCTACCGGGGGGGAGAATGAGCAGTTCTTC
CASSYSTGGENEQFF
>TRBJ2-7|.|TRBV18|TRBD1
TGTGCCAGCTCACCCGGGACAGGGAGTAACGAGCAGTACTTC
CASSPGTGSNEQYF
>TRBJ1-6|.|TRBV5-1|.
TGCGCCAGCAGCTTGTGGGCTAATTCACCCCTCCACTTT
CASSLWANSPLHF
>TRBJ2-3|.|TRBV29-1|TRBD2
TGCAGCGTTGACCTAGCGGGATTAGGAGATACGCAGTATTTT
CSVDLAGLGDTQYF
>TRBJ2-1|few|TRBV19|TRBD1
TGTGCCAGTCACCGGGACAGGGGACACAATGAGCAGTTCTTC
CASHRDRGHNEQFF
>TRBJ2-1|.|TRBV27|TRBD2
TGTGCCAGCAGTTTAGAGCGGGGACAGCAGTTCTTC
CASSLERGQQFF
>TRBJ1-5|.|TRBV7-2|TRBD1
TGTGCCAGCAGCTCTGACAGGGGGCTTGGTCAGCCCCAGCATTTT
CASSSDRGLGQPQHF
>TRBJ2-1|.|TRBV29-1|.
TGCAGCGGCAGTAGCGGTTCCTCCTACAATGAGCAGTTCTTC
CSGSSGSSYNEQFF
>TRBJ1-2|few|TRBV11-3|TRBD1
TGTGCCAGCAGCTTTTCTGGGACAGGGGGCAACTATGGCTACACCTTC
CASSFSGTGGNYGYTF
>TRBJ2-5|few|TRBV27|.
TGTGCCAGCAGGTTACAGGGTAGAGAGACCCAGTACTTC
CASRLQGRETQYF
>TRBJ2-2|few|TRBV9|.
TGTGCCAGCAGCGACGAAGACAGGTCAGCGAACACCGGGGAGCTGTTTTTT
CASSDEDRSANTGELFF
>TRBJ2-5|.|TRBV5-1|.
TGCGCCAGCAGCTTCGGAGGTACTAGAGGGCAAGAGACCCAGTACTTC
CASSFGGTRGQETQYF
>TRBJ2-7|.|TRBV30|TRBD1
TGTGCCTGGAGTTGGACAGGGGACGAGCAGTACTTC
CAWSWTGDEQYF
>TRBJ2-6|.|TRBV9|TRBD2
TGTGCCAGCAGTGTGGGGGGGGCTGGGGCCAACGTCCTGACTTTC
CASSVGGAGANVLTF
>TRBJ2-5|few|TRBV10-3|TRBD2
TGTGCCACTGGACTAGCGGATCCACAAGAGACCCAGTACTTC
CATGLADPQETQYF
>TRBJ1-2|.|TRBV18|.
TGTGCCAGCTCACCACATCGGGATGATGGCTACACCTTC
CASSPHRDDGYTF
>TRBJ1-5|.|TRBV30|.
TGTGCCTGGAGTGTACTGGAGGGCAATCAGCCCCAGCATTTT
CAWSVLEGNQPQHF
>TRBJ2-6|.|TRBV4-3|.
TGCGCCAGCAGCCAAGATCTCAGGCAGGCTGGGGCCAACGTCCTGACTTTC
CASSQDLRQAGANVLTF
>TRBJ1-2|few|TRBV4-1|.
TGCGCCAGCAGCCCCAGCACAGGACAGAACTATGGCTACACCTTC
CASSPSTGQNYGYTF
>TRBJ2-3|.|TRBV7-9|.
TGTGCCAGCAGCTGGTTGCGGGTTACCCGAGGAGATACGCAGTATTTT
CASSWLRVTRGDTQYF
>TRBJ2-4|.|TRBV15|.
TGTGCCACCAGCAGAGAGGACAGTTCCGTAGCCAAAAACATTCAGTACTTC
CATSREDSSVAKNIQYF
>TRBJ2-7|.|TRBV30|.
TGTGCCTGGAGCGCGCTGAGGAGGTCCCCCTACGAGCAGTACTTC
CAWSALRRSPYEQYF
>TRBJ2-1|few|TRBV7-3|TRBD2
TGTGCCAGCAGCCCTCGGGAGGGCAATGAGCAGTTCTTC
CASSPREGNEQFF
>TRBJ2-1|few|TRBV29-1|TRBD2
TGCAGCGTTGATAGGATAGCGGGGGACAATGAGCAGTTCTTC
CSVDRIAGDNEQFF
>TRBJ2-1|.|TRBV30|TRBD1
TGTGCCTGGAGGGGACAGGGCGCTGGCTACAATGAGCAGTTCTTC
CAWRGQGAGYNEQFF
>TRBJ2-5|.|TRBV2|TRBD2
TGTGCCAGCACCTTTCTGGTAGCGGGGGAGACCCAGTACTTC
CASTFLVAGETQYF
>TRBJ1-2|.|TRBV14|TRBD1
TGTGCCAGCAGCCACCGGACAGGAAACTATGGCTACACCTTC
CASSHRTGNYGYTF
>TRBJ1-2|.|TRBV2|.
TGTGCCAGCGGTGCGGTCCCCGAGAGCTACACCTTC
CASGAVPESYTF
>TRBJ1-2|.|TRBV5-4|TRBD1
TGTGCCAGCAGTAGGGACAGCCTTACCTATGGCTACACCTTC
CASSRDSLTYGYTF
>TRBJ2-1|.|TRBV7-2|TRBD2
TGTGCCAGCAGCCCCGGGACTAGCGTGAAGCAGTTCTTC
CASSPGTSVKQFF
>TRBJ1-2|few|TRBV5-4|TRBD1
TGTGCCAGCAGCTTACCCAGAGGGGGCGCCCCGTTCGGCTACACCTTC
CASSLPRGGAPFGYTF
>TRBJ2-3|few|TRBV4-1|TRBD2
TGCGCCAGCAGCCAAGGACTAGCGGGGAGATTTAACACAGATACGCAGTATTTT
CASSQGLAGRFNTDTQYF
>TRBJ2-5|.|TRBV7-2|TRBD1
TGTGCCAGCAGACCTGCAGCAGGGGGAGAGACCCAGTACTTC
CASRPAAGGETQYF
>TRBJ1-3|few|TRBV30|.
TGTGCCTGGAGTCGAGGAGGGGCAGGAAACACCATATATTTT
CAWSRGGAGNTIYF
>TRBJ2-3|.|TRBV4-1|.
TGCGCCAGCAGCCAACCCGGGACAGATACGCAGTATTTT
CASSQPGTDTQYF
>TRBJ2-3|.|TRBV7-8|TRBD1
TGTGCCAGCAGCTTGGGACAGGGGATGCCAGATACGCAGTATTTT
CASSLGQGMPDTQYF
>TRBJ2-1|.|TRBV2|TRBD2
TGTGCCAGCAATGGGCGGGGGGGCCAGGATGAGCAGTTCTTC
CASNGRGGQDEQFF
>TRBJ2-5|.|TRBV11-2|TRBD2
TGTGCCAGCAGCTCGGGACTAGCGGTTGAAGAGACCCAGTACTTC
CASSSGLAVEETQYF
>TRBJ2-7|once|TRBV25-1|TRBD1
TGTGCCAGCAGTACCCTGGGACAGGGGGCCTACGAGCAGTACTTC
CASSTLGQGAYEQYF
>TRBJ2-7|.|TRBV5-1|.
TGCGCCAGCAGCTTTGGGGGGAGCTCCTACGAGCAGTACTTC
CASSFGGSSYEQYF
>TRBJ2-7|few|TRBV30|TRBD2
TGTGCCTGGAGTGCCGGTTTAGCGGGGGGCTACGAGCAGTACTTC
CAWSAGLAGGYEQYF
>TRBJ1-2|.|TRBV6-1|TRBD1
TGTGCCAGCAGTGAAGGAGGAGGGCAGGGGGCAAGAGGCTACACCTTC
CASSEGGGQGARGYTF
>TRBJ2-5|.|TRBV27|TRBD2
TGTGCCAGCAGTTTACTAGCGGGGGTAGAGACCCAGTACTTC
CASSLLAGVETQYF
>TRBJ2-7|few|TRBV20-1|.
TGCAGTGCTGCACTAGAGGGCGAGCAGTACTTC
CSAALEGEQYF
>TRBJ1-5|few|TRBV30|.
TGTGCCTGGAGTACCAGGAGCAATCAGCCCCAGCATTTT
CAWSTRSNQPQHF